This TCR beta chain was found in a study of CD8 T cells in ankylosing spondylitis. TCRdb independently ran MiXCR on the 5' RACE reads; one entry per CDR3 protein. The sample has roughly 670,000 distinct CDR3 sequences, 15% to 20% seen once. Germline CDR1 reads SGHRS; CDR2 reads YFSETQ. V lost 4 bases to trimming and J lost 5 bases; unmatched junction nucleotides: 8. CDR3 length: 15 amino acids. Study conclusions and caveats: Several highly homologous variants formed a TCR beta motif that appeared characteristic of ankylosing spondylitis blood.

Remarks on this clonotype: Its specificity is not known.

The receptor was derived from a male donor with ankylosing spondylitis. The chain carries TRBV5-1 and TRBJ2-3; TRBD1 matches at 9 bases. Sequenced input: blood, either unsorted or a sorted T cell fraction (not recorded which). CDR3 nucleotides: TGCGCCAGCAGCCGAACAGGGGGCCGGGGAGATACGCAGTATTTT. It specifies CASSRTGGRGDTQYF.